These 15 T cell receptor beta chains originate from one sample sequenced in a study of T cell changes during pregnancy in multiple sclerosis. Clones were read by immunoSEQ multiplex PCR, and TCRdb kept only the in-frame ones, dropping some. The table shows 45,000 to 55,000 clones, with around 94% occurring only once. The sample here was CD8+ T cells from peripheral blood mononuclear cells, taken before pregnancy. The receptors here all came from a female donor with multiple sclerosis, enrolled in a pregnancy study.

This chain uses TRBV30 with TRBJ1-1; TRBD1 is a possible D gene (5 bases). The ends were cut back, 1 base at V and 0 bases at J, with 15 bases in the middle. The germline gives CDR1 GTSNPN, CDR2 SVGIG (reference sequence). The CDR3 length is 16 residues. DNA of the CDR3: TGTGCCTGGAGTGGTACCAGGGTAACGATGAACACTGAAGCTTTCTTT. Its translation: CAWSGTRVTMNTEAFF.

The chain couples TRBV19 to TRBJ1-1; no clear D. Germline V CDR1 and CDR2: LNHDA, SQIVND (reference sequence). This CDR3 has 15 residues. Between the trimmed V and J ends, which lost 4 bases and 1 base, there was a span of 13 bases. For the CDR3, the DNA is TGTGCCAGTAGTAACCTCGTCAACACGAACACTGAAGCTTTCTTT. Translating gives CASSNLVNTNTEAFF.

J is TRBJ2-2 and V is TRBV10-1, with TRBD2 matching 8 bases. Germline V gene data show CDR1 as WNHNN and CDR2 as SYGVQD (reference sequence). The trim removed 5 bases at V and 7 bases at J, leaving 6 bases unmatched. This CDR3 contains 14 residues. The CDR3 here is CASSIYREGGELFF. CDR3 DNA: TGCGCCAGCAGTATATACCGGGAGGGCGGGGAGCTGTTTTTT.

CDR3 protein: CASSLQESSYEQYF. CDR3 coding DNA: TGTGCCAGCAGTTTGCAGGAAAGCTCCTACGAGCAGTACTTC. The chain carries TRBV27 and TRBJ2-7, with unresolved D. The germline V gene encodes CDR1 MNHEY and CDR2 SMNVEV (reference sequence). This CDR3 contains 14 residues. V lost 3 bases, J lost 0 bases, and 9 bases lay in between.

This sequence joins TRBV27 and TRBJ2-7; a possible D gene is TRBD2 (6 bases). The CDR3 length is 14 residues. CDR1 and CDR2 (germline): MNHEY, SMNVEV (reference sequence). The V end lost 3 bases, the J end lost 1 base, and 10 bases lay between the germline ends. The CDR3 spells CASSFSGYSYEQYF. As DNA, the CDR3 is TGTGCCAGCAGTTTTAGCGGCTATTCCTACGAGCAGTACTTC.

V usage is TRBV29-1 and J usage is TRBJ2-1; 7 bases line up with TRBD2. V lost 4 bases to trimming and J lost 6 bases; unmatched junction nucleotides: 3. The CDR3 consists of 12 residues. In germline, CDR1 is SQVTM, CDR2 ANQGSEA. The CDR3 DNA follows: TGCAGCGTTGCCCCTAGCGGCAATGAGCAGTTCTTC. Encoded protein: CSVAPSGNEQFF.

V is TRBV7-9 and J is TRBJ2-2; 9 bases are shared with TRBD1. The germline V gene encodes CDR1 SEHNR and CDR2 FQNEAQ (reference sequence). There are 16 residues in the CDR3. Germline trimming cut 5 bases from V and 2 bases from J; bases unmatched to any gene: 6. The CDR3 is CASSVTGGTNTGELFF. CDR3 in DNA: TGTGCCAGCAGCGTTACAGGGGGCACCAACACCGGGGAGCTGTTTTTT.

This chain links TRBV9 with TRBJ2-3; 11 positions match TRBD2. Germline V gives CDR1 SGDLS, CDR2 YYNGEE. CDR3 length: 15 amino acids. The V segment lost 2 bases and the J segment 5 bases; nucleotides outside the gene matches: 4. CDR3 DNA: TGTGCCAGCAGCGTTAGCGGGAGGGGCGGAGATACGCAGTATTTT. Protein sequence: CASSVSGRGGDTQYF.

This clone was seen just once. The gene calls are TRBV6-1 and TRBJ1-1; D is perhaps TRBD1 (6 bases). The length of the CDR3 is 15 residues. Germline values: CDR1 MNHNS, CDR2 SASEGT. The V end was cut by 1 base, the J end by 0 bases, with 9 bases between. CDR3 amino acids: CASSEEGELNTEAFF. In nucleotides, the CDR3 is TGTGCCAGCAGTGAAGAGGGGGAACTGAACACTGAAGCTTTCTTT.

The CDR3 nucleotides read TGTGCCAGCAGCATGTCCCGGGACAGGGATGGGGCCAACGTCCTGACTTTC. This translates into CASSMSRDRDGANVLTF. V is TRBV21-1 and J is TRBJ2-6; the DNA was not compared with TRBD1, the D call given in the table. TRBV21-1 has pseudogene status. This CDR3 contains 17 residues.

V and J are TRBV13 and TRBJ2-2; 8 bases match TRBD1. This CDR3 has 15 amino acids. V lost 5 bases to trimming and J lost 8 bases; unmatched junction nucleotides: 10. CDR1 is PRHDT and CDR2 is FYEKMQ in the germline V gene (reference sequence). CDR3 nucleotides: TGTGCCAGCAGCCGTGGACAGGGAGGAACGGGGGAGCTGTTTTTT. Its protein is CASSRGQGGTGELFF. The whole variable domain, filled in from reference TRBV13 and TRBJ2-2, reads AAGVIQSPRHLIKEKRETATLKCYPIPRHDTVYWYQQGPGQDPQFLISFYEKMQSDKGSIPDRFSAQQFSDYHSELNMSSLELGDSALYFCASSRGQGGTGELFFGEGSRLTVL.

This chain joins TRBV29-1 and TRBJ1-4; 7 bases agree with TRBD1. The CDR3 has 13 residues. Germline V gene data show CDR1 as SQVTM and CDR2 as ANQGSEA. After removal of 7 bases from V and 6 bases from J, the junction contained 8 bases not matched to a gene. The CDR3 region is CSGVRGVDEKLFF. The CDR3 DNA follows: TGCAGCGGGGTCAGGGGGGTTGATGAAAAACTGTTTTTT.

CDR3: CASSQGGGQPQHF. The CDR3, as DNA: TGCGCCAGCAGCCAAGGGGGAGGACAGCCCCAGCATTTT. The gene calls are TRBV4-1 and TRBJ1-5; no definite D call. Germline CDR1 reads MGHRA; CDR2 reads YSYEKL. This CDR3 has 13 residues. Between the trimmed V and J ends, which lost 1 base and 7 bases, there was a span of 8 bases.

The genes are TRBV4-1 and TRBJ1-5; tentative D call: TRBD1 (5 bases). V was cut by 2 bases and J by 7 bases, with 21 bases left in between. Germline CDR1 reads MGHRA; CDR2 reads YSYEKL. The CDR3 consists of 17 residues. The CDR3: CASSQFPGNRWTQPQHF. CDR3 sequence (DNA): TGCGCCAGCAGCCAATTCCCAGGGAACAGATGGACGCAGCCCCAGCATTTT.

CDR3 in amino acids: CASRSVSLASSYEQYF. DNA of the CDR3: TGTGCCAGCAGATCGGTCTCACTAGCGAGCTCCTACGAGCAGTACTTC. The chain carries TRBV28 and TRBJ2-7, with 7 positions matching TRBD2. Germline V gene lookup returns CDR1 MDHEN and CDR2 SYDVKM. The CDR3 has 16 amino acids. Trimming at V came to 6 bases and at J to 0 bases, leaving 11 bases not matched to a gene.